This TCR beta chain was sequenced during a study of control samples from healthy donors and cancer patients. The V and J ends lost 0 bases and 6 bases respectively, with 13 bases between them. The V gene's germline CDR1 is LGHNT and CDR2 FRNRAP. This CDR3 contains 15 residues. Measured with immunoSEQ multiplex PCR; TCRdb has only the in-frame clones, and not every one. The sample includes tens of thousands of clones, around 95% seen only once; the top ten take about 2%. The chain is built from TRBV12-5 and TRBJ2-3; D remains ambiguous. The TCR comes from a woman aged 30 to 39 in good health. Sequencing was done on a sample of blood. Here the CDR3 reads CASGLVTMGLDTQYF. Here the CDR3 DNA reads TGTGCTAGTGGTTTGGTTACGATGGGTCTGGATACGCAGTATTTT.